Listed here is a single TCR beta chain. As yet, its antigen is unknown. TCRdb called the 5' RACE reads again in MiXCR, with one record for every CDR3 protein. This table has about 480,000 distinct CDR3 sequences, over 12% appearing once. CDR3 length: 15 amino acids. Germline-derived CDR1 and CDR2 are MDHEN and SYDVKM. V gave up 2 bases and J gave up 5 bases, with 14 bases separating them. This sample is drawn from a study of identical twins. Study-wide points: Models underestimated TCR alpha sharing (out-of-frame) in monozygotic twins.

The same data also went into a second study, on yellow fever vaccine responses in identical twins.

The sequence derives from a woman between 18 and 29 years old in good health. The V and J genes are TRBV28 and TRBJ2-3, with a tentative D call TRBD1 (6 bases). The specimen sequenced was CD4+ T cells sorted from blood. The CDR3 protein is CASSLGKQGLDTQYF. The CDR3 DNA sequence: TGTGCCAGCAGTTTAGGAAAACAGGGATTAGATACGCAGTATTTT. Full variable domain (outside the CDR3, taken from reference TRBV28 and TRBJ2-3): DVKVTQSSRYLVKRTGEKVFLECVQDMDHENMFWYRQDPGLGLRLIYFSYDVKMKEKGDIPEGYSVSREKKERFSLILESASTNQTSMYLCASSLGKQGLDTQYFGPGTRLTVL.